What follows are 29 T cell receptor beta chains derived from one specimen sequenced in a study of shared clonotypes between healthy human individuals. Sequenced by immunoSEQ multiplex PCR; TCRdb stores in-frame clones only, minus some. The table includes about 980,000 clones, about 80% detected once. The sequenced sample was memory CD4+ T cells sorted from blood. Subset here: CD45RA-negative fraction. Receptor source: a man aged 18 to 29 in good health.

Only one count was recorded for this clone. The chain uses TRBV25-1 and TRBJ1-2, with 8 bases lining up with TRBD1. This CDR3 is 14 amino acids long. The germline V gene encodes CDR1 MGHDK and CDR2 SYGVNS. V was pared by 4 bases and J by 5 bases, with 6 bases of the junction left unmatched. The CDR3 DNA reads as TGTGCCAGCAGTGCCCAGGGGGCTCGGTATGGCTACACCTTC. Its protein is CASSAQGARYGYTF.

The chain uses TRBV29-1 and TRBJ1-1; a possible D gene is TRBD1 (5 bases). The CDR3 is made up of 14 amino acids. The germline gives CDR1 SQVTM, CDR2 ANQGSEA. CDR3 nucleotide sequence: TGCACCATTCGGGTCACAGGTGGGAACACTGAAGCTTTCTTT. Translating it yields CTIRVTGGNTEAFF.

This chain links TRBV19 with TRBJ2-6, with unresolved D. V was cut by 0 bases and J by 2 bases, with 11 bases left in between. The CDR3 totals 17 residues. Germline V CDR1 and CDR2: LNHDA, SQIVND (reference sequence). The CDR3 bases are TGTGCCAGTAGTATAGACCAGCACACCCCTGGGGCCAACGTCCTGACTTTC. Its translation: CASSIDQHTPGANVLTF.

This chain uses TRBV5-1 with TRBJ2-3; TRBD2 might be the D (6 bases). V was trimmed by 6 bases and J by 2 bases, leaving 13 bases between them. The CDR3 has 14 residues. Per germline, CDR1 SGHRS and CDR2 YFSETQ. CDR3 sequence reads: CASTRRGDTDTQYF. The CDR3 DNA is TGCGCCAGCACCCGGAGGGGCGACACAGATACGCAGTATTTT. The full variable domain, completed using reference TRBV5-1 and TRBJ2-3, is KAGVTQTPRYLIKTRGQQVTLSCSPISGHRSVSWYQQTPGQGLQFLFEYFSETQRNKGNFPGRFSGRQFSNSRSEMNVSTLELGDSALYLCASTRRGDTDTQYFGPGTRLTVL.

The chain uses TRBV9 and TRBJ2-6, with D unresolved. The CDR3 is 15 residues long. Per germline, CDR1 SGDLS and CDR2 YYNGEE. The germline V and J ends were trimmed by 0 bases and 4 bases, with 8 bases remaining between them. CDR3 sequence: CASSVGQTGANVLTF. The CDR3, as DNA: TGTGCCAGCAGCGTAGGTCAGACGGGGGCCAACGTCCTGACTTTC. The full variable domain, rest sourced from reference TRBV9 and TRBJ2-6, is DSGVTQTPKHLITATGQRVTLRCSPRSGDLSVYWYQQSLDQGLQFLIQYYNGEERAKGNILERFSAQQFPDLHSELNLSSLELGDSALYFCASSVGQTGANVLTFGAGSRLTVL.

About this clone: The same CDR3 is also encoded by other DNA sequences in this sample. Here the CDR3 reads CASSLTSSGNTIYF. CDR3 DNA: TGTGCCAGCAGCCTTACCAGCTCTGGAAACACCATATATTTT. V gene TRBV7-9 combines with J gene TRBJ1-3; no firm D call. CDR1 is SEHNR and CDR2 is FQNEAQ in the germline V gene (reference sequence). Trimming left V 5 bases short and J 0 bases short, with 8 bases between. This CDR3 has 14 amino acids.

At least ten counts were recorded for this clone. The chain recombines TRBV28 with TRBJ1-2; no firm D call. Germline CDR1 is MDHEN and CDR2 is SYDVKM. There are 16 residues in the CDR3. Between the trimmed V and J ends, which lost 8 bases and 0 bases, there was a span of 19 bases. CDR3 nucleotides: TGTGCCAGCCGCGCCCCCGCAGGTACTACTAACTATGGCTACACCTTC. Translation gives CASRAPAGTTNYGYTF.

This clone showed up just once. This chain joins TRBV9 and TRBJ2-7; 7 positions match TRBD2. Per germline, CDR1 SGDLS and CDR2 YYNGEE. The CDR3 is made up of 14 amino acids. Trimming removed 0 bases from V and 3 bases from J; junction bases left unmatched: 3. The CDR3 spells CASSVDLAVYEQYF. In DNA form, the CDR3 reads TGTGCCAGCAGCGTAGATCTAGCGGTCTACGAGCAGTACTTC.

This CDR3 reads CASSQGQGPQHF. CDR3 DNA: TGTGCCAGCAGTCAGGGTCAGGGGCCCCAGCATTTT. This chain connects TRBV2 to TRBJ1-5; a weak D match, TRBD1 (5 bases). Trimming took 5 bases from V and 9 from J, leaving 11 bases between them. There are 12 residues in the CDR3. In germline, CDR1 is SNHLY, CDR2 FYNNEI. The whole variable domain, remainder taken from reference TRBV2 and TRBJ1-5, is EPEVTQTPSHQVTQMGQEVILRCVPISNHLYFYWYRQILGQKVEFLVSFYNNEISEKSEIFDDQFSVERPDGSNFTLKIRSTKLEDSAMYFCASSQGQGPQHFGDGTRLSIL.

Comment on this clone: A much more abundant neighbour one base away suggests this may be a read error. Within the sample, other DNA sequences also encode this same CDR3. The V gene is TRBV7-2, the J gene TRBJ2-7; D remains ambiguous. This CDR3 has 11 amino acids. V dropped 4 bases and J dropped 2 bases, with 3 bases sitting between them. Germline V gene lookup returns CDR1 SGHTA and CDR2 FQGNSA. The CDR3 here is CASSSAYEQYF. CDR3 coding DNA: TGTGCCAGCAGCTCAGCCTACGAGCAGTACTTC.

The chain recombines TRBV19 with TRBJ1-1, with a possible D match to TRBD1 (6 bases). Trimming cost V 7 bases and J 0 bases, with 12 bases left between them. This CDR3 region has 14 residues. Germline assignment: CDR1 LNHDA and CDR2 SQIVND (reference sequence). CDR3 region: CASTQGILNTEAFF. The CDR3 DNA is TGTGCCAGTACCCAGGGGATTTTGAACACTGAAGCTTTCTTT.

The chain couples TRBV5-1 to TRBJ1-2; a possible D gene is TRBD1 (5 bases). V lost 4 bases and J 5 bases, leaving 21 bases between the germline ends. Germline CDR1 is SGHRS and CDR2 is YFSETQ. This CDR3 is built from 16 residues. In nucleotides, the CDR3 is TGCGCCAGCAGCGAGGGGACTCACCAAGGGGAGTATGGCTACACCTTC. Translating gives CASSEGTHQGEYGYTF.

This clone was detected many times. The chain carries TRBV4-1 and TRBJ2-1; tentative D call: TRBD2 (6 bases). The germline V gene has CDR1 MGHRA and CDR2 YSYEKL. The CDR3 contains 19 residues. Between the trimmed V and J ends, which lost 1 base and 2 bases, there was a span of 21 bases. CDR3 residues: CASSQGSISAGITYNEQFF. The CDR3, as DNA: TGCGCCAGCAGCCAAGGGTCCATTTCGGCGGGAATCACCTACAATGAGCAGTTCTTC.

In regard to this clone: Different DNA sequences within this sample yield the same CDR3. The genes are TRBV18 and TRBJ1-1; 9 nucleotides match TRBD1. CDR1 KGHSH and CDR2 LQKENI come from the germline V gene. V shed 3 bases and J 5 bases; nucleotides not matched to a gene: 4. The CDR3 has 14 residues. The CDR3 nucleotides read TGTGCCAGCTCACCCGGACAGGGGAGAACTGAAGCTTTCTTT. The encoded protein is CASSPGQGRTEAFF.

Remarks on this clone: Other DNA sequences in the same sample also yield this CDR3. The chain uses TRBV10-3 and TRBJ1-3; 8 bases are a match to TRBD1. With 6 bases clipped from V and 2 bases from J, the junction kept 6 bases outside the gene matches. The CDR3 totals 15 residues. The germline V gene has CDR1 ENHRY and CDR2 SYGVKD. In DNA, the CDR3 is TGTGCCATCAGCGCCCAGACAGGGGCTGGAAACACCATATATTTT. Translated: CAISAQTGAGNTIYF.

The rearrangement joins TRBV2 to TRBJ2-3; 10 bases align to TRBD2. Germline CDR1 is SNHLY and CDR2 is FYNNEI. V was clipped by 9 bases and J by 0 bases; unmatched bases: 12. The CDR3 loop spans 17 amino acids. The CDR3 nucleotides are TGTGCCAGAAAGGAACTAGCGGGGACCCTTAGCACAGATACGCAGTATTTT. Translating gives CARKELAGTLSTDTQYF.

This clone occurred a few times. The chain recombines TRBV5-1 with TRBJ2-5; 13 positions agree with TRBD2. The CDR3 sequence is 17 residues long. Trimming at V came to 2 bases and at J to 1 base, leaving 5 bases not matched to a gene. Germline assignment: CDR1 SGHRS and CDR2 YFSETQ. The CDR3 here is CASSLRGTSGIQETQYF. The CDR3 nucleotides read TGCGCCAGCAGCTTAAGGGGGACTAGCGGGATCCAAGAGACCCAGTACTTC.

To note about this clone: This sample also contains other DNA sequences that code for the same CDR3. This chain uses TRBV7-3 with TRBJ2-1; 7 nucleotides match TRBD1. Germline V lookup: CDR1 SGHTA, CDR2 FQGTGA. This CDR3 is 15 amino acids long. V lost 5 bases, J lost 0 bases, and 4 bases stayed unmatched. The CDR3 region has the DNA TGTGCCAGCAGCCCCGGGACAGACTCCTACAATGAGCAGTTCTTC. The encoded protein is CASSPGTDSYNEQFF.

This chain links TRBV1 with TRBJ2-1; the D call in the table, TRBD2, was not verified against the DNA. TRBV1 is tagged as a pseudogene. This CDR3 region has 14 residues. This CDR3 reads CTSSLASGFNEQFF. CDR3 coding DNA: TGCACCAGCAGCCTAGCTAGCGGGTTCAATGAGCAGTTCTTC.

The gene calls are TRBV6-6 and TRBJ1-2; tentative D call: TRBD1 (5 bases). Germline V CDR1 and CDR2: MNHNY, SVGAGI (reference sequence). The CDR3 sequence is 12 residues long. The V end lost 0 bases, the J end lost 6 bases, and 5 bases lay between the germline ends. The chain's CDR3 is CASSYSTDGYTF. The CDR3 nucleotides read TGTGCCAGCAGTTACTCGACAGATGGCTACACCTTC.

The rearrangement joins TRBV7-9 to TRBJ1-4; TRBD1 agrees at 10 bases. Germline V lookup: CDR1 SEHNR, CDR2 FQNEAQ (reference sequence). There are 12 residues in the CDR3. After removal of 5 bases from V and 14 bases from J, the junction contained 5 bases not matched to a gene. CDR3 in DNA: TGTGCCAGCAGCCCAGACAGGGGGCGGCTGTTTTTT. Translation: CASSPDRGRLFF.

The chain links TRBV6-1 to TRBJ1-1; possibly TRBD1 for D (6 bases). This CDR3 contains 14 residues. The germline V gene encodes CDR1 MNHNS and CDR2 SASEGT. The ends were cut back, 6 bases at V and 4 bases at J, with 15 bases in the middle. This chain's CDR3 is CASRGGQGSTEAFF. CDR3 sequence (DNA): TGTGCCAGCAGGGGAGGCCAGGGGAGCACTGAAGCTTTCTTT.

This clone appeared a single time. J is TRBJ2-7 and V is TRBV6-5; D unresolved. Germline V gene lookup returns CDR1 MNHEY and CDR2 SVGAGI. The CDR3 consists of 13 residues. Trimming removed 4 bases from V and 3 bases from J, with 10 bases in between. CDR3 residues: CASSLQKNYEQYF. DNA for the CDR3: TGTGCCAGCAGTTTGCAGAAAAACTACGAGCAGTACTTC.

The chain employs TRBV7-9 and TRBJ2-2; no clear D. Trimming pared 5 bases from V and 6 bases from J, leaving 10 bases between. Germline V gene data show CDR1 as SEHNR and CDR2 as FQNEAQ (reference sequence). The CDR3 is made up of 13 amino acids. CDR3 coding DNA: TGTGCCAGCAGCCTCCCAGCTGCCGGGGAGCTGTTTTTT. Protein product: CASSLPAAGELFF. Using reference TRBV7-9 and TRBJ2-2 for the parts outside the CDR3, the full variable domain is DTGVSQNPRHKITKRGQNVTFRCDPISEHNRLYWYRQTLGQGPEFLTYFQNEAQLEKSRLLSDRFSAERPKGSFSTLEIQRTEQGDSAMYLCASSLPAAGELFFGEGSRLTVL.

This sequence joins TRBV6-5 and TRBJ1-1; 8 bases line up with TRBD1. Per germline, CDR1 MNHEY and CDR2 SVGAGI. The CDR3 length is 13 residues. Germline trimming cut 8 bases from V and 7 bases from J; bases unmatched to any gene: 9. CDR3 residues: CASCQGARNEAFF. In nucleotides, the CDR3 is TGTGCCAGCTGCCAGGGGGCGCGGAATGAAGCTTTCTTT.

The V call is TRBV5-6, the J call TRBJ1-1, with unresolved D. Germline values: CDR1 SGHDT, CDR2 YYEEEE. There are 14 residues in the CDR3. V was shortened by 0 bases and J by 1 base, with 7 bases between the two germline ends. CDR3 DNA: TGTGCCAGCAGCTTGGATATTGGGAACACTGAAGCTTTCTTT. Its translation: CASSLDIGNTEAFF.

The genes are TRBV30 and TRBJ2-5; D unresolved. The CDR3 loop spans 13 amino acids. CDR1 is GTSNPN and CDR2 is SVGIG in the germline V gene (reference sequence). The V and J ends lost 3 bases and 5 bases respectively, with 13 bases between them. In DNA, the CDR3 is TGTGCCTGGAGCTCGGGTAGATGGGAGACCCAGTACTTC. Its protein is CAWSSGRWETQYF.

V is TRBV29-1 and J is TRBJ1-2, with D possibly TRBD1 on 5 matching bases. The germline CDR1 and CDR2 sequences are SQVTM and ANQGSEA. The CDR3 totals 13 residues. V was trimmed by 7 bases and J by 6 bases, leaving 18 bases between them. DNA for the CDR3: TGCAGCGGTGGGCCCGAGGGACGGAATGGCTACACCTTC. Translated, it gives CSGGPEGRNGYTF.

This clone was seen a few times. The genes are TRBV7-9 and TRBJ2-7; 8 positions agree with TRBD1. CDR3 length: 14 amino acids. Germline V gene sequence: CDR1 SEHNR, CDR2 FQNEAQ (reference sequence). Trimming took 5 bases from V and 3 from J; bases not matched to a gene: 6. Here the CDR3 reads CASSGQGRDYEQYF. The CDR3 DNA reads TGTGCCAGCAGCGGACAGGGTCGCGACTACGAGCAGTACTTC.